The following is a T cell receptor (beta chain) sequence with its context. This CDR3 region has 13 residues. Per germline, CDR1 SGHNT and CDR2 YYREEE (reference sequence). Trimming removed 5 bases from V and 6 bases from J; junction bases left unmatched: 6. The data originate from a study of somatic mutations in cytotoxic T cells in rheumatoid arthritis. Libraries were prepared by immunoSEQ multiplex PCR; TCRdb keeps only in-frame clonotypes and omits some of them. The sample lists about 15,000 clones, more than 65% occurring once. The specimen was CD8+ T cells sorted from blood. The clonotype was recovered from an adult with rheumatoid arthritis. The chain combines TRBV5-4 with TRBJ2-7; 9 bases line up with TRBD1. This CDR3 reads CASRFTGGAEQYF. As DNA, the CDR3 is TGTGCCAGCAGATTCACAGGGGGCGCCGAGCAGTACTTC.